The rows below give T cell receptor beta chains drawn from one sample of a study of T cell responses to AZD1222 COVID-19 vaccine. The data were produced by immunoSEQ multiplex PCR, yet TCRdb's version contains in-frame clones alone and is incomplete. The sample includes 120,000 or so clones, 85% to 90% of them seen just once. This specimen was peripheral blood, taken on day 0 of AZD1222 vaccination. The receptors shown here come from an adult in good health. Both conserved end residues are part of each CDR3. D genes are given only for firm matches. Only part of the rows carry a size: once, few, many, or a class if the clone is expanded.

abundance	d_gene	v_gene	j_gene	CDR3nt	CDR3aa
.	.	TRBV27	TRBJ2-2	TGTGCCAGCAGTTCCACAGGGTGGCTCACCGGGGAGCTGTTTTTT	CASSSTGWLTGELFF
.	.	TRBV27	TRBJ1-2	TGTGCCAGCAGTTTTGATCTCAGGGCTAGATCGATTTATGGCTACACCTTC	CASSFDLRARSIYGYTF
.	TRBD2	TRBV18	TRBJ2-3	TGTGCCAGCTCACTAGCGGGGGGGCTCCTTCGCACAGATACGCAGTATTTT	CASSLAGGLLRTDTQYF
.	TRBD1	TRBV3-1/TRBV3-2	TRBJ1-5	TGTGCCAGCAGCCGTGGACAGGGGAGAGGGAATAGCAATCAGCCCCAGCATTTT	CASSRGQGRGNSNQPQHF
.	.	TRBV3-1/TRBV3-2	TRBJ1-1	TGTGCCAGCAGCCAAAGCACCTCCTTACACACTGAAGCTTTCTTT	CASSQSTSLHTEAFF
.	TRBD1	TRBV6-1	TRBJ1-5	TGTGCCAGCAGTGCAAACAGGGGATTCGTCCCTAATCAGCCCCAGCATTTT	CASSANRGFVPNQPQHF
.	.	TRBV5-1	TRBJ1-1	TGCGCCAGCAGCTTGGTCGAGGGCGCGGTCACTGAAGCTTTCTTT	CASSLVEGAVTEAFF
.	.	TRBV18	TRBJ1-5	TGTGCCAGCTCGCCAGGGACAAACAATCAGCCCCAGCATTTT	CASSPGTNNQPQHF
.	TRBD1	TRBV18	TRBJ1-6	TGTGCCAGCTCACGAGGAGGGACGTCCGGGACAGATAATTCACCCCTCCACTTT	CASSRGGTSGTDNSPLHF
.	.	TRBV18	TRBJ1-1	TGTGCCAGCTCACCACCTCAGGGGATAGTCACTGAAGCTTTCTTT	CASSPPQGIVTEAFF
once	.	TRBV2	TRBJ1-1	TGTGCCAGCACGGTACAGGGCGATGGGAGCACTGAAGCTTTCTTT	CASTVQGDGSTEAFF
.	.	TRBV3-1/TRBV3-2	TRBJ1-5	TGTGCCAGCAGCCAAGCTCTCACCAATCAGCCCCAGCATTTT	CASSQALTNQPQHF
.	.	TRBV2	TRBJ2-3	TGTGCCGGCCGCGGGGGCACAGATACGCAGTATTTT	CAGRGGTDTQYF
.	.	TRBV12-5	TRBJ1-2	TGTGCTAGTGGGATGGACGGACTCTGGTATGGCTACACCTTC	CASGMDGLWYGYTF
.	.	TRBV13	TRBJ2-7	TGTGCCAGCAGCTTCGGACAGCCCTACGAGCAGTACTTC	CASSFGQPYEQYF
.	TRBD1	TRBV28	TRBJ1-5	TGTGCCAGCAGTTCTCCGACAGGGCTATACCAGCCCCAGCATTTT	CASSSPTGLYQPQHF
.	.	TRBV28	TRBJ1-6	TGTGCCAGCAGTTTTGGGACCTGGGGAGGACCCCTCCACTTT	CASSFGTWGGPLHF
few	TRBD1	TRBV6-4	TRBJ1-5	TGTGCCAGCAGTGACCCGCTGGTGGCAGGGGGCGAAGGAAGCAATCAGCCCCAGCATTTT	CASSDPLVAGGEGSNQPQHF
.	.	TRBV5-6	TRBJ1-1	TGTGCCAGCAATAGATGGGCAGATGAAGCTTTCTTT	CASNRWADEAFF
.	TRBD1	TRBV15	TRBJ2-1	TGTGCCACCAGCAGAGATAGGGGACAGGGGACTCATAACACGTTCTTC	CATSRDRGQGTHNTFF
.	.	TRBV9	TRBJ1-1	TGTGCCAGCAGGGCTATGGTAGCGAACACTGAAGCTTTCTTT	CASRAMVANTEAFF
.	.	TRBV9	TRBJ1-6	TGTGCCAGCAGCGTAGATCAGGGTAGTTCACCCCTCCACTTT	CASSVDQGSSPLHF
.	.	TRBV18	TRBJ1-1	TGTGCCAGCTCCCAACGAGGACAGAACACTGAAGCTTTCTTT	CASSQRGQNTEAFF
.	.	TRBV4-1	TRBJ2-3	TGCGCCAGCAGCCAAGAGGCTAGCCACCGGGCGCAGTATTTT	CASSQEASHRAQYF
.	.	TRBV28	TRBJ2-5	TGTGCCAGCAGTTCCCCGTCGGCAGGTCAAGAGACCCAGTACTTC	CASSSPSAGQETQYF
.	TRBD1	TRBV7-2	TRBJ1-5	TGTGCCAGCAGCTTTGACAGGGGAACGGGCAATCAGCCCCAGCATTTT	CASSFDRGTGNQPQHF
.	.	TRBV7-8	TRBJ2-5	TGTGCCAGCAGATTCCTATCCAGGGGCCAAGAGACCCAGTACTTC	CASRFLSRGQETQYF
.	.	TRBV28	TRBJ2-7	TGTGCCAGCAGGCCGACCAGAGGCGAGCAGTACTTC	CASRPTRGEQYF
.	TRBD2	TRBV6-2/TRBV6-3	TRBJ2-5	TGTGCCAGCAGTACGCGGACTAGCGGTCCGGGGACCCAGTACTTC	CASSTRTSGPGTQYF
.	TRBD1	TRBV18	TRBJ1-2	TGTGCCAGCTCCCCGGACAGGGTAGTTAACTATGGCTACACCTTC	CASSPDRVVNYGYTF
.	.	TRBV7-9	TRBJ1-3	TGTGCCAGCAGGACCCTCTCTGGAAACACCATATATTTT	CASRTLSGNTIYF